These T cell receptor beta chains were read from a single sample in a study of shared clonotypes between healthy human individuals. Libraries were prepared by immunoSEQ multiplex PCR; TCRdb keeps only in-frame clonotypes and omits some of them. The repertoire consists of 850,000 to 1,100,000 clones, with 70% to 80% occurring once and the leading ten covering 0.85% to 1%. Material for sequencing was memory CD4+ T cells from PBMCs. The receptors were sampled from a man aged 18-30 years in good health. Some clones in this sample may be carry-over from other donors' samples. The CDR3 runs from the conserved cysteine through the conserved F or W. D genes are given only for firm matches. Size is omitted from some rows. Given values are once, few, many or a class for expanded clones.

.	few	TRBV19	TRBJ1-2	CASMSLYGYTF	TGTGCCAGTATGAGTCTCTATGGCTACACCTTC
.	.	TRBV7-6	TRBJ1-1	CASSPQFMNTEAFF	TGTGCCAGCAGCCCACAGTTCATGAACACTGAAGCTTTCTTT
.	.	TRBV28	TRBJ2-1	CASSLTGSYNEQFF	TGTGCCAGCAGTTTAACGGGCTCCTACAATGAGCAGTTCTTC
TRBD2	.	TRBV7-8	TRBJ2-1	CASRPRSGGTYNEQFF	TGTGCCAGCAGACCCCGCAGCGGGGGCACCTACAATGAGCAGTTCTTC
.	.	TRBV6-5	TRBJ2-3	CASSYDGRHTQYF	TGTGCCAGCAGTTACGACGGGAGACATACGCAGTATTTT
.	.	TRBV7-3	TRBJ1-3	CASSSGLGNTIYF	TGTGCCAGCAGTTCGGGGTTAGGAAACACCATATATTTT
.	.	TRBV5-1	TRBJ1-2	CASSEGGRTTYGYTF	TGCGCCAGCAGCGAGGGGGGTAGGACAACCTATGGCTACACCTTC
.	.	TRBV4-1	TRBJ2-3	CASSQAHSRSTDTQYF	TGCGCCAGCAGCCAAGCCCACTCTCGAAGCACAGATACGCAGTATTTT
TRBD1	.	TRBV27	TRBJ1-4	CASSSGQGRSANEKLFF	TGTGCCAGCAGTTCTGGACAGGGGAGGAGTGCTAATGAAAAACTGTTTTTT
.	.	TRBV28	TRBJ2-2	CASRPRDELGTGELFF	TGTGCCAGCAGACCCAGGGACGAACTTGGCACCGGGGAGCTGTTTTTT
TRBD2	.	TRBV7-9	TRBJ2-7	CASSPRGSYEQYF	TGTGCCAGCAGCCCCCGCGGGAGCTACGAGCAGTACTTC
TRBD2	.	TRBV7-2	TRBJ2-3	CASSLRTRGDTQYF	TGTGCCAGCAGCCTACGGACTAGGGGAGATACGCAGTATTTT
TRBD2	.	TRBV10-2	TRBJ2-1	CASSDSGGGKFF	TGCGCCAGCAGTGATTCGGGGGGAGGGAAGTTCTTC
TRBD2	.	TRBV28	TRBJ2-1	CASRAGLAGGTYNEQFF	TGTGCCAGCAGGGCGGGACTAGCGGGAGGGACCTACAATGAGCAGTTCTTC
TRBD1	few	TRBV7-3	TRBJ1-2	CASSLTREDRAVGYTF	TGTGCCAGCAGCTTAACACGAGAAGACAGGGCGGTAGGCTACACCTTC
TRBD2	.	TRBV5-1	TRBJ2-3	CASSHGLAGVTDTQYF	TGCGCCAGCAGCCACGGACTAGCGGGAGTGACAGATACGCAGTATTTT
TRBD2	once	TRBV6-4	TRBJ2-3	CASRASGGRETDTQYF	TGTGCCAGCAGAGCCTCGGGAGGGCGCGAGACAGATACGCAGTATTTT
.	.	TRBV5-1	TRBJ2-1	CASSLGRSFNEQFF	TGCGCCAGCAGCTTGGGACGGAGTTTCAATGAGCAGTTCTTC
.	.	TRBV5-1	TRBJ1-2	CASSFIEGRYGYTF	TGCGCCAGCAGCTTTATTGAGGGGCGTTATGGCTACACCTTC
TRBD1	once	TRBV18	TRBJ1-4	CASSPGGQRNEKLFF	TGTGCCAGCTCACCTGGGGGACAGCGTAATGAAAAACTGTTTTTT
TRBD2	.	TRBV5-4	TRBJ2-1	CASSLGLAQGGEQFF	TGTGCCAGCAGCTTGGGACTAGCCCAGGGAGGGGAGCAGTTCTTC
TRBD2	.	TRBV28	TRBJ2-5	CASSPGLAGGPRETQYF	TGTGCCAGCAGCCCGGGACTAGCGGGAGGGCCGCGGGAGACCCAGTACTTC
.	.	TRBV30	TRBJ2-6	CAWSRTGTGANVLTF	TGTGCCTGGAGTCGTACAGGAACTGGGGCCAACGTCCTGACTTTC
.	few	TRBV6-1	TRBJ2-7	CASSAAPLATYEQYF	TGTGCCAGCAGTGCCGCCCCCTTGGCCACCTACGAGCAGTACTTC
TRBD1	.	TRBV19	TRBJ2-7	CASSIPNTGAEQYF	TGTGCCAGTAGTATACCCAACACAGGGGCCGAGCAGTACTTC
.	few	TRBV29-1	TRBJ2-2	CSDPGALVYANTGELFF	TGCAGCGATCCGGGGGCACTTGTATACGCGAACACCGGGGAGCTGTTTTTT
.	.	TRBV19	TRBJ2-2	CASRPRNTGELFF	TGTGCCAGTAGGCCCAGAAACACCGGGGAGCTGTTTTTT
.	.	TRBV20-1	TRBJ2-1	CSAKKANEQFF	TGCAGTGCTAAAAAAGCCAATGAGCAGTTCTTC
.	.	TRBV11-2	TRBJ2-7	CASSLQWRPYEQYF	TGTGCCAGCAGCTTACAGTGGAGGCCCTACGAGCAGTACTTC
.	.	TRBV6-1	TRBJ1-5	CASSEVGLMWPQHF	TGTGCCAGCAGTGAAGTGGGTTTGATGTGGCCCCAGCATTTT
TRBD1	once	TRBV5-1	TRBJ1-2	CASSPPTGMVGGYTF	TGCGCCAGCAGCCCACCGACAGGGATGGTTGGCGGCTACACCTTC
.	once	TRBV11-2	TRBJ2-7	CASSLTVRGYEQYF	TGTGCCAGCAGCTTGACAGTGAGGGGTTACGAGCAGTACTTC
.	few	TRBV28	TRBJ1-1	CASSGGGRTEAFF	TGTGCCAGCAGTGGCGGGGGGCGGACTGAAGCTTTCTTT
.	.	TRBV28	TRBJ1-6	CASSTRTLVMSLHF	TGTGCCAGCAGCACTAGGACACTCGTTATGTCCCTCCACTTT
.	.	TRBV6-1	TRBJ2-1	CASSEGISSGDEQFF	TGTGCCAGCAGTGAAGGGATTAGTAGCGGCGATGAGCAGTTCTTC
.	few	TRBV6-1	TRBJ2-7	CASRRNLDVSYEQYF	TGTGCCAGCAGGCGTAACCTGGATGTATCCTACGAGCAGTACTTC
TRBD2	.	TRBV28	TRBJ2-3	CASSLGAGGVGDTQYF	TGTGCCAGCAGTTTAGGCGCGGGAGGTGTAGGTGATACGCAGTATTTT
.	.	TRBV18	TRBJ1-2	CASSPNKDRRYYGYTF	TGTGCCAGCTCACCAAATAAAGACAGGCGTTACTATGGCTACACCTTC
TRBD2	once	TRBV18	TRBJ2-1	CASSPLAGSYNEQFF	TGTGCCAGCTCACCGTTAGCGGGTTCCTACAATGAGCAGTTCTTC
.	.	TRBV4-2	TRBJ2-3	CASSQRYHGQAPDTQYF	TGTGCCAGCAGCCAACGATATCACGGCCAAGCCCCAGATACGCAGTATTTT
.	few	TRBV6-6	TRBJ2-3	CASSRQAVDTQYF	TGTGCCAGCAGCCGCCAAGCAGTTGATACGCAGTATTTT
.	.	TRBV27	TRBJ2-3	CASSLSYGHWADTQYF	TGTGCCAGCAGTTTATCGTACGGACACTGGGCAGATACGCAGTATTTT